The sequence of this TCR beta chain was determined in a study of blood T cell repertoires in COVID-19. About the research overall: The United States, Italy and Spain supplied acute and convalescent COVID-19 samples.

The authors' processing: Cell counts per sample came from amplifying reference gene primers. Some clones are missing from TCRdb's copy, which holds only in-frame ones; the method was immunoSEQ multiplex PCR. D and trimming come from the DNA, and the V and J calls and clone size come from that table. The sample records roughly 120,000 clones, around 87% being singletons. The V gene's germline CDR1 is MNHNY and CDR2 SVGAGI (reference sequence). With V trimmed by 5 bases and J by 3 bases, 3 bases remained unmatched. The CDR3 has 14 amino acids. The chain joins TRBV6-6 to TRBJ2-2, with 7 bases lining up with TRBD2. The sequence came from a human donor in a cohort sampled during active COVID-19. Sample: peripheral blood. The CDR3 DNA reads TGTGCCAGCAGTGCTAGCGGTTACACCGGGGAGCTGTTTTTT. This gives the protein CASSASGYTGELFF.